One T cell receptor (beta chain) is described in this entry. This sample was included in a study of blood T cell repertoires in COVID-19. On the study more broadly: Sources were T cells, B-cell-depleted T cells, or PBMCs; the material itself was cDNA or gDNA.

As originally analysed: Quantification of nucleated cells was approximated via reference gene primer amplification. Assay used: immunoSEQ multiplex PCR; TCRdb lists only in-frame clones, some missing. The D gene and trimming were derived from the DNA, and the V and J assignments and clone size from that table. The sample contains fewer than 400,000 clones, 85% to 90% of which appear only once. Those enrolled, adults aged 18 to 89 years, came from 25 or so US areas. CDR1 LNHNV and CDR2 YYDKDF come from the germline V gene (reference sequence). V dropped 3 bases and J dropped 1 base, with 9 bases sitting between them. This CDR3 has 14 residues.

The sample was PBMCs or T cells enriched from blood (not recorded which). The receptor was isolated from a man aged 25 to 45 who had recovered from COVID-19. This rearrangement joins TRBV15 to TRBJ1-1; D gene uncertain. The CDR3 DNA follows: TGTGCCACCAGCAGTGCAGTTACGAACACTGAAGCTTTCTTT. This gives the protein CATSSAVTNTEAFF.